The 27 T cell receptor beta chains presented below share a single source sample, sequenced in a study of prognosis after radiotherapy for stage I lung cancer. The genomic DNA TCR beta CDR3 region underwent two rounds of multiplex PCR. For every TRBV and TRBJ gene, a specific primer was used in first-round PCR. TCRdb processed the multiplex PCR reads anew with MiXCR; each CDR3 protein has one entry. The data contain some 35,000 distinct CDR3 sequences, approximately 32% of them seen just once; the ten biggest clones take up around 27%. The sample was PBMCs, taken before or after stereotactic body radiation therapy (not recorded which). The receptors shown here come from a donor aged 50 or older with non-small cell lung cancer.

The chain is built from TRBV5-1 and TRBJ2-7; D perhaps matches TRBD2 (6 bases). CDR1 is SGHRS and CDR2 is YFSETQ in the germline V gene. This CDR3 is 13 amino acids long. The V end was cut by 8 bases, the J end by 7 bases, with 19 bases between. The CDR3 spells CASNRDLTLEQYF. For the CDR3, the DNA is TGCGCCAGTAACCGGGACTTAACCCTAGAGCAGTACTTC.

Worth noting for this clonotype: The likely explanation is a read error, given a far larger clone one base away. The CDR3 spells CAGSYLGTEAFF. The CDR3 DNA sequence: TGTGCCGGCAGTTACCTGGGCACTGAAGCTTTCTTT. V is TRBV6-2 or TRBV6-3 and J is TRBJ1-1; D remains unclear. Per germline, CDR1 MNHEY and CDR2 SVGEGT. The CDR3 sequence is 12 residues long.

The V and J genes are TRBV12-3 or TRBV12-4 and TRBJ2-5; 8 bases match TRBD1. V dropped 6 bases and J dropped 5; count of bases not matched to a gene: 8. The CDR3 is 14 amino acids. CDR3: CASRTTGDVETQYF. The CDR3 nucleotides are TGTGCCAGCAGGACGACAGGGGATGTGGAGACCCAGTACTTC.

This clonotype was detected ten times or more. This chain uses TRBV30 with TRBJ1-1; no reliable D call. The CDR3 is 13 amino acids. Per the germline V gene, CDR1 is GTSNPN and CDR2 is SVGIG (reference sequence). Trimming shortened V by 0 bases and J by 4 bases, and 9 bases separated the two germline ends. For the CDR3, the DNA is TGTGCCTGGAGTGTACACAGTGCCACTGAAGCTTTCTTT. Residues: CAWSVHSATEAFF.

As for this clonotype: The CDR3 ends on some other residue instead of the conserved phenylalanine or tryptophan, so this is likely a read error. V usage is TRBV2 and J usage is TRBJ1-3, with a weak D call TRBD1 (5 bases). The germline gives CDR1 SNHLY, CDR2 FYNNEI. The CDR3 covers 15 residues. V was shortened by 4 bases and J by 4 bases, with 14 bases between the two germline ends. CDR3 DNA: TGTGCCAGCAGTGTAGGGGCTCTCCTCGGAAACACCATATATTCT. Amino acids: CASSVGALLGNTIYS.

To note about this clonotype: One end of the junction is discordant with germline, which a read error may explain. V and J are TRBV6-1 and TRBJ2-3; 9 nucleotides align to TRBD1. This CDR3 has 17 amino acids. Germline V gives CDR1 MNHNS, CDR2 SASEGT. CDR3 DNA sequence: TGTACCAGCAGCGCCCGGGACAGGGCAGCCAGTTCAGATACGCAGTATTTT. Its translation is CTSSARDRAASSDTQYF.

The chain recombines TRBV7-9 with TRBJ1-1; possibly TRBD1 for D (6 bases). Trimming left V 5 bases short and J 4 bases short, with 14 bases between. Germline CDR1 SEHNR, CDR2 FQNEAQ (reference sequence). The CDR3 contains 14 residues. CDR3 in DNA: TGTGCCAGCAGCGGGGGACATACCGTCACTGAAGCTTTCTTT. Translating gives CASSGGHTVTEAFF.

Many counts were recorded for this clonotype. The chain combines TRBV6-1 with TRBJ2-7, with 9 bases fitting TRBD2. From germline, CDR1 is MNHNS and CDR2 SASEGT. This CDR3 spans 16 amino acids. V trimming: 2 bases; J trimming: 4 bases; junction bases outside the gene matches: 9. The CDR3 here is CASSERGGGLSYEQYF. The CDR3 DNA reads TGTGCCAGCAGTGAACGCGGGGGGGGGCTATCTTACGAGCAGTACTTC.

This clonotype occurred many times. The V call is TRBV5-8, the J call TRBJ1-6, with D possibly being TRBD1 (6 bases). The CDR3 spans 14 residues. V was pared by 1 base and J by 7 bases, with 9 bases between. Germline CDR1 and CDR2: SGHTS and YDEGEE. This CDR3 is CASSLQGRNSPLHF. The CDR3, as DNA: TGTGCCAGCAGCTTGCAGGGGCGGAATTCACCCCTCCACTTT.

The rearrangement uses TRBV28 and TRBJ1-2; 7 bases map to TRBD1. The germline V gene encodes CDR1 MDHEN and CDR2 SYDVKM. This CDR3 spans 13 amino acids. The V segment lost 5 bases and the J segment 5 bases; nucleotides outside the gene matches: 5. The CDR3 protein is CASSVQGKYGYTF. DNA for the CDR3: TGTGCCAGCAGTGTACAGGGGAAATATGGCTACACCTTC.

To note about this clonotype: A read error likely explains this, since a far larger clone differs by one base. The conserved phenylalanine or tryptophan is not found at the CDR3 terminus, so this likely reflects a read error. The chain combines TRBV11-1 with TRBJ1-1; D is uncertain. The V and J ends lost 5 bases and 4 bases respectively, with 8 bases between them. Germline values: CDR1 SGHAT, CDR2 FQDESV (reference sequence). The CDR3 covers 12 residues. The CDR3 reads CASSQRGTEAFL. CDR3 sequence (DNA): TGTGCCAGCAGCCAGCGGGGCACTGAAGCTTTCCTT.

In its sample, this clonotype was seen many times. The rearrangement uses TRBV7-2 and TRBJ2-7, with 15 bases matching TRBD2. This CDR3 spans 17 amino acids. V dropped 2 bases and J dropped 7; count of bases not matched to a gene: 9. Germline V lookup: CDR1 SGHTA, CDR2 FQGNSA. The CDR3 nucleotides are TGTGCCAGCAGCTTATTTGTTGGACTAGCGGGGGGGGGGGAGCAGTACTTC. This translates into CASSLFVGLAGGGEQYF.

In its sample, this clonotype was seen many times. The chain carries TRBV20-1 and TRBJ2-5; 7 nucleotides line up with TRBD1. In germline, CDR1 is DFQATT, CDR2 SNEGSKA (reference sequence). V was clipped by 3 bases and J by 4 bases; unmatched bases: 2. This CDR3 comprises 12 residues. DNA for the CDR3: TGCAGTGCTAGGAGACAGGGAGAGACCCAGTACTTC. Its protein product is CSARRQGETQYF.

This clonotype was seen ten or more times. V and J are TRBV6-1 and TRBJ1-1; D not certain. Germline CDR1 MNHNS, CDR2 SASEGT. CDR3 size: 14 residues. Trimming took off 7 bases at V and 1 base at J, with 13 bases between the two ends. In DNA form, the CDR3 reads TGTGCCAGCACTTGGGGAAAGGGGAACACTGAAGCTTTCTTT. Its protein is CASTWGKGNTEAFF.

This clonotype was seen repeatedly, ten times or more. The rearrangement links TRBV7-2 to TRBJ2-5; D unclear. The CDR3 consists of 13 residues. The germline V gene has CDR1 SGHTA and CDR2 FQGNSA. V lost 2 bases and J 5 bases, leaving 9 bases between the germline ends. CDR3 bases: TGTGCCAGCAGCTTAAACCATCGGGAGACCCAGTACTTC. It is translated as CASSLNHRETQYF. Together with reference TRBV7-2 and TRBJ2-5, the CDR3 gives the full variable domain: GAGVSQSPSNKVTEKGKDVELRCDPISGHTALYWYRQSLGQGLEFLIYFQGNSAPDKSGLPSDRFSAERTGGSVSTLTIQRTQQEDSAVYLCASSLNHRETQYFGPGTRLLVL.

Ten or more counts support this clonotype. The chain couples TRBV4-3 to TRBJ1-2; D is possibly TRBD1 (5 bases). Trimming removed 6 bases from V and 7 bases from J, with 15 bases in between. The germline CDR1 and CDR2 sequences are LGHNA and YSLEER. This CDR3 is 13 amino acids long. Written as DNA, the CDR3 is TGCGCCAGCAGAGGACAAAGCCAACTTGGCTACACCTTC. This gives the protein CASRGQSQLGYTF.

The CDR3 bases are TGTGCCACCAGCAGAGGCGAGGGTCGGGCAGCCTCTGGAAACACCATATATTTT. Protein sequence: CATSRGEGRAASGNTIYF. V is TRBV15 and J is TRBJ1-3; D ambiguous. CDR1 and CDR2 (germline): LNHNV, YYDKDF (reference sequence). Trimming pared 1 base from V and 0 bases from J, leaving 16 bases between. CDR3 length: 18 residues.

This clonotype has a count of ten or more. This rearrangement joins TRBV2 to TRBJ2-3, with 9 bases that match TRBD1. The CDR3 contains 16 residues. Germline V lookup: CDR1 SNHLY, CDR2 FYNNEI. Trimming took 4 bases from V and 0 from J; bases not matched to a gene: 5. This CDR3 reads CASSGGQGGSTDTQYF. As DNA, the CDR3 is TGTGCCAGCAGTGGGGGACAGGGAGGAAGCACAGATACGCAGTATTTT. The entire variable domain, with the rest obtained from reference TRBV2 and TRBJ2-3, is as follows: EPEVTQTPSHQVTQMGQEVILRCVPISNHLYFYWYRQILGQKVEFLVSFYNNEISEKSEIFDDQFSVERPDGSNFTLKIRSTKLEDSAMYFCASSGGQGGSTDTQYFGPGTRLTVL.

A note on this clonotype: A read error is likely here: a far larger clone is one base away. The rearrangement uses TRBV6-5 and TRBJ2-7; 7 bases agree with TRBD1. Germline loops: CDR1 MNHEY, CDR2 SVGAGI. CDR3 size: 13 residues. The CDR3 spells CVSSLLRGLEQYF. CDR3 DNA: TGTGTCAGCAGTCTGCTGAGGGGGCTTGAGCAGTACTTC.

The chain has TRBV6-2 or TRBV6-3 and TRBJ2-3, with 10 bases lining up with TRBD2. The germline CDR1 and CDR2 sequences are MNHEY and SVGEGT. V lost 4 bases to trimming and J lost 5 bases; unmatched junction nucleotides: 18. This CDR3 comprises 19 residues. The CDR3 region has the DNA TGTGCCAGCAGTTCCCATATGGACATAGCGGGGGGTGGCAAAGATACGCAGTATTTT. Translating gives CASSSHMDIAGGGKDTQYF.

The chain recombines TRBV24-1 with TRBJ2-1; the match to TRBD2 covers 12 bases. The CDR3 extends over 17 amino acids. Germline CDR1 KGHDR, CDR2 SFDVKD. Trimming removed 4 bases from V and 2 bases from J; junction bases left unmatched: 5. CDR3 protein: CATSEGASGGAYNEQFF. CDR3 DNA: TGTGCCACCAGTGAAGGGGCTAGCGGGGGGGCCTACAATGAGCAGTTCTTC.

This clonotype was seen at least ten times. The chain uses TRBV7-6 and TRBJ1-6; perhaps TRBD1 as D (6 bases). The V end was cut by 5 bases, the J end by 7 bases, with 12 bases between. This CDR3 is built from 14 residues. The germline gives CDR1 SGHVS, CDR2 FNYEAQ. The CDR3 DNA sequence: TGTGCCAGCAGCACAGGGAGGGGCAATTCACCCCTCCACTTT. It yields the protein CASSTGRGNSPLHF.

This clonotype appeared many times. CDR3 sequence reads: CASSFRSGARETQYF. The CDR3 region has the DNA TGTGCCAGCAGCTTCCGCAGCGGGGCAAGAGAGACCCAGTACTTC. The rearrangement uses TRBV5-4 and TRBJ2-5; 7 bases are shared with TRBD2. J lost 4 bases, V lost 2 bases, and 8 bases had no gene match. The germline gives CDR1 SGHNT, CDR2 YYREEE (reference sequence). The CDR3 is 15 amino acids.

The genes are TRBV12-5 and TRBJ1-2; D not certain. V lost 5 bases and J 1 base, leaving 5 bases between the germline ends. The CDR3 contains 12 residues. CDR1 and CDR2 (germline): LGHNT, FRNRAP. This chain's CDR3 is CASGLSNYGYTF. The CDR3 bases are TGTGCTAGTGGTCTGAGTAACTATGGCTACACCTTC.

This clonotype was found many times. The chain uses TRBV7-8 and TRBJ1-6; D remains ambiguous. The germline V gene encodes CDR1 SGHVS and CDR2 FQNEAQ. V was shortened by 2 bases and J by 3 bases, with 5 bases between the two germline ends. The CDR3 length is 14 residues. The CDR3 is CASSLRDYNSPLHF. The CDR3 nucleotides read TGTGCCAGCAGCTTAAGGGACTATAATTCACCCCTCCACTTT.

This clonotype was detected ten times or more. The chain uses TRBV7-9 and TRBJ2-7; D not resolved. The CDR3 contains 12 residues. Trimming took off 3 bases at V and 6 bases at J, with 9 bases between the two ends. Per germline, CDR1 SEHNR and CDR2 FQNEAQ (reference sequence). As DNA, the CDR3 is TGTGCCAGCAGCTTGAGTCAGAGCGAGCAGTACTTC. This gives the protein CASSLSQSEQYF.

This clonotype appeared many times. The J gene is TRBJ2-2, the V gene TRBV6-1; D unclear. The germline V gene has CDR1 MNHNS and CDR2 SASEGT. Trimming removed 8 bases from V and 2 bases from J, with 6 bases in between. The CDR3 totals 12 residues. The CDR3 sequence: CASGENTGELFF. DNA for the CDR3: TGTGCCAGCGGGGAAAACACCGGGGAGCTGTTTTTT.